The text below deals with one TCR beta chain. The trim removed 10 bases at V and 2 bases at J, leaving 7 bases unmatched. This CDR3 contains 13 residues. CDR1 is SGHNT, CDR2 YENEEA, per germline. The time point was: peripheral blood 6 weeks after treatment start. The data originate from a study of PD-L1 blockade in urothelial cancer. As for the study in general: Peripheral blood specimens exhibited a median yield of about 150,000 T cells.

Every PCR was spiked with synthetic TCR analog templates. TCRdb's table, derived via immunoSEQ multiplex PCR, lists solely in-frame clones and lacks some. The table records fewer than 85,000 clones, more than 70% of them present only once. The material sequenced was PBMCs, taken around atezolizumab (anti-PD-L1) treatment. The chain employs TRBV11-3 and TRBJ2-5; TRBD2 agrees at 7 bases. The clonotype was recovered from a man aged 55 to 70 with urothelial cancer. As DNA, the CDR3 is TGTGCCATCACGGGGAGGGAACAAGAGACCCAGTACTTC. Protein product: CAITGREQETQYF. The full variable domain, with the rest looked up from reference TRBV11-3 and TRBJ2-5, is EAGVVQSPRYKIIEKKQPVAFWCNPISGHNTLYWYLQNLGQGPELLIRYENEEAVDDSQLPKDRFSAERLKGVDSTLKIQPAELGDSAVYLCAITGREQETQYFGPGTRLLVL.